This T cell receptor (beta chain) is from a study of shared clonotypes between healthy human individuals. Repertoires were generated with immunoSEQ multiplex PCR, while TCRdb's copy carries only in-frame clones and drops some. The table has over a million clones, around 82% seen once. This receptor was taken from a man between 18 and 29 years old in good health. Some clones in this sample may be carry-over from other donors' samples. The sample comprised memory CD4+ T cells from PBMCs. Noted subset: CD45RA-negative fraction.

CDR3 in amino acids: CASSEVGTGHQPQHF. DNA for the CDR3: TGTGCCAGCAGTGAAGTAGGGACAGGGCATCAGCCCCAGCATTTT. The chain is built from TRBV6-1 and TRBJ1-5, with TRBD1 identical over 9 bases. J was trimmed by 5 bases and V by 1 base; bases with no gene match: 3. Germline CDR1 MNHNS, CDR2 SASEGT. The CDR3 length is 15 residues.